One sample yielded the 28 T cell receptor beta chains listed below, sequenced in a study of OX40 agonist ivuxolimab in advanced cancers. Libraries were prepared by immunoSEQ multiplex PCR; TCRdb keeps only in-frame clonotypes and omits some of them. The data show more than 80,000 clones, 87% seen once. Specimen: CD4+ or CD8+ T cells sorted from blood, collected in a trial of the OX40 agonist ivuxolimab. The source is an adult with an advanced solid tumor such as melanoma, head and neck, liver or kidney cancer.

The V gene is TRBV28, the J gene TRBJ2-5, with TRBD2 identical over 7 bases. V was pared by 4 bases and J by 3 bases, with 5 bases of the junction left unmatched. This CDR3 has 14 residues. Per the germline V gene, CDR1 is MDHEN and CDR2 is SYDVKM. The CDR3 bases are TGTGCCAGCAGTTACCCTAGCGGTGAAGAGACCCAGTACTTC. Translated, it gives CASSYPSGEETQYF.

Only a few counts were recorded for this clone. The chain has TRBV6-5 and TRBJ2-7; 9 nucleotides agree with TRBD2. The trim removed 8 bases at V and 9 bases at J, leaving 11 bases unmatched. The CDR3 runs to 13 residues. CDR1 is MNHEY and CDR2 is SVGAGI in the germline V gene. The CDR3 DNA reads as TGTGCCAGCTTACCCCCTAGCGGGGACGGGCAGTACTTC. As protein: CASLPPSGDGQYF.

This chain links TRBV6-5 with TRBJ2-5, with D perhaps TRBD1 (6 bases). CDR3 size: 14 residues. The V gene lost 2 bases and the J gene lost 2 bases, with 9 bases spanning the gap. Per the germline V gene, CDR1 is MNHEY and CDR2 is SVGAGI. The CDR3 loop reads CASSYLRGQETQYF. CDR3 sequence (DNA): TGTGCCAGCAGTTACCTCAGGGGACAAGAGACCCAGTACTTC.

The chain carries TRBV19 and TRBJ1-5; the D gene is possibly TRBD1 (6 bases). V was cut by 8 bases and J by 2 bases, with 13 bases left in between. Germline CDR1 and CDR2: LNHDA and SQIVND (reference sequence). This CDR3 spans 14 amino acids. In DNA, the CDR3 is TGTGCCAGTGGGCGGGGGGCCGGCAATCAGCCCCAGCATTTT. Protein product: CASGRGAGNQPQHF.

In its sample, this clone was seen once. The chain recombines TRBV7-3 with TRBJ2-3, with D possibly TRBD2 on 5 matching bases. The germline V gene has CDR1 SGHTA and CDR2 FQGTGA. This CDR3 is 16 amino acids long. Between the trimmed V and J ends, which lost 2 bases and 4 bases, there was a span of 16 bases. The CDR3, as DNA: TGTGCCAGCAGCTTAGGACTCTCAACCCAAGCAGATACGCAGTATTTT. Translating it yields CASSLGLSTQADTQYF. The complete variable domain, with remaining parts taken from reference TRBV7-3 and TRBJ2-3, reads GAGVSQTPSNKVTEKGKYVELRCDPISGHTALYWYRQSLGQGPEFLIYFQGTGAADDSGLPNDRFFAVRPEGSVSTLKIQRTERGDSAVYLCASSLGLSTQADTQYFGPGTRLTVL.

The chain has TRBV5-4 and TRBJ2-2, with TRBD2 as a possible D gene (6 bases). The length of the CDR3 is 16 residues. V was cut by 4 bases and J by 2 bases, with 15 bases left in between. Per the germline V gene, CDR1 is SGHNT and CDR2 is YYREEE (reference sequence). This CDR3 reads CASSPFGGVNTGELFF. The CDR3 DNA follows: TGTGCCAGCAGCCCGTTCGGGGGAGTTAACACCGGGGAGCTGTTTTTT.

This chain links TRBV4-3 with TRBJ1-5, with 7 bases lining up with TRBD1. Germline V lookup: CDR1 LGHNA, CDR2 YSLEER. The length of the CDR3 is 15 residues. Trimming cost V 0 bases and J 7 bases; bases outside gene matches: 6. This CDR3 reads CASSQDLTGRQPQHF. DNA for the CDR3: TGCGCCAGCAGCCAAGATTTGACAGGGAGACAGCCCCAGCATTTT.

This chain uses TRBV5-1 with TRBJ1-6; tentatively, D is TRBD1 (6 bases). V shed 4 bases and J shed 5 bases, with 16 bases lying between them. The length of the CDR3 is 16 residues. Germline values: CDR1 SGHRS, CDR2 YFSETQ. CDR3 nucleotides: TGCGCCAGCAGCCGCGGGGGAGGGGGTAATAATTCACCCCTCCACTTT. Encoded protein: CASSRGGGGNNSPLHF.

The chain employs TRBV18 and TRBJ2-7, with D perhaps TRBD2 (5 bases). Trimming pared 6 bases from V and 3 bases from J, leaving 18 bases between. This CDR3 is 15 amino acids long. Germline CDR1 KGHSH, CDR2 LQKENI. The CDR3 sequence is CASSPTTSTRYEQYF. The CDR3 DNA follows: TGTGCCAGCTCGCCAACTACTAGTACCCGCTACGAGCAGTACTTC.

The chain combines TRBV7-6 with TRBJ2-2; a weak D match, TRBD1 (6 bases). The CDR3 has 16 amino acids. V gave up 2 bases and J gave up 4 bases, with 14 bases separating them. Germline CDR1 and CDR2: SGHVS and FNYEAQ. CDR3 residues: CASSLLGARGTGELFF. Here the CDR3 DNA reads TGTGCCAGCAGCTTATTGGGGGCGAGGGGCACCGGGGAGCTGTTTTTT.

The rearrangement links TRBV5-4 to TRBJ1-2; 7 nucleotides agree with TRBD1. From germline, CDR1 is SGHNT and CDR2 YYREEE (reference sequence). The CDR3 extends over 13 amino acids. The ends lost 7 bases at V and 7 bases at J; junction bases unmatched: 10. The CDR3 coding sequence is TGTGCCAGCGGATCAGGGGGTTGGAGTGGCTACACCTTC. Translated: CASGSGGWSGYTF. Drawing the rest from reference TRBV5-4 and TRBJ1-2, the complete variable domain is ETGVTQSPTHLIKTRGQQVTLRCSSQSGHNTVSWYQQALGQGPQFIFQYYREEENGRGNFPPRFSGLQFPNYSSELNVNALELDDSALYLCASGSGGWSGYTFGSGTRLTVV.

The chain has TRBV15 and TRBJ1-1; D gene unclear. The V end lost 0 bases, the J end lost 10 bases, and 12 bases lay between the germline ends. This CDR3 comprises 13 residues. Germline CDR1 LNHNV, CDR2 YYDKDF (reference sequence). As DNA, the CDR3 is TGTGCCACCAGCAGAGATCAAGGCGGGGTAGCTTTCTTT. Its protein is CATSRDQGGVAFF. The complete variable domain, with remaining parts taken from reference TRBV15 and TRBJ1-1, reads DAMVIQNPRYQVTQFGKPVTLSCSQTLNHNVMYWYQQKSSQAPKLLFHYYDKDFNNEADTPDNFQSRRPNTSFCFLDIRSPGLGDTAMYLCATSRDQGGVAFFGQGTRLTVV.

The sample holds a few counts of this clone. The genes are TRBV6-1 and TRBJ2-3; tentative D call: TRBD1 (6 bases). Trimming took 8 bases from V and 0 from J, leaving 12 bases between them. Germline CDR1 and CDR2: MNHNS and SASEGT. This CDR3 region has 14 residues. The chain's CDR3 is CASARTASTDTQYF. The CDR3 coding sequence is TGTGCCAGCGCCCGGACAGCAAGCACAGATACGCAGTATTTT.

The CDR3 is CASSPGTSQGLYEQYF. The CDR3 DNA sequence: TGTGCCAGCAGCCCGGGGACTAGTCAAGGTTTGTACGAGCAGTACTTC. The chain uses TRBV7-6 and TRBJ2-7; 8 nucleotides match TRBD2. V trimming: 5 bases; J trimming: 4 bases; junction bases outside the gene matches: 13. The CDR3 extends over 16 amino acids. Germline CDR1 and CDR2: SGHVS and FNYEAQ. The full variable domain, in which reference TRBV7-6 and TRBJ2-7 provide the parts outside the CDR3, is GAGVSQSPRYKVTKRGQDVALRCDPISGHVSLYWYRQALGQGPEFLTYFNYEAQQDKSGLPNDRFSAERPEGSISTLTIQRTEQRDSAMYRCASSPGTSQGLYEQYFGPGTRLTVT.

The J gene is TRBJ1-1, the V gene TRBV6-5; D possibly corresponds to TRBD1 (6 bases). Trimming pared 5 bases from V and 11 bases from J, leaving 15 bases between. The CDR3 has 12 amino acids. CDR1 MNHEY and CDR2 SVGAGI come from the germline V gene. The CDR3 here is CASSIRGAGAFF. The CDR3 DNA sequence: TGTGCCAGCAGTATACGGGGGGCTGGGGCTTTCTTT.

The CDR3 protein is CASSVSSVNTGELFF. CDR3 nucleotide sequence: TGTGCCAGCAGCGTGTCTAGCGTGAACACCGGGGAGCTGTTTTTT. V is TRBV11-3 and J is TRBJ2-2; tentative D call: TRBD2 (6 bases). Germline CDR1 reads SGHNT; CDR2 reads YENEEA. The CDR3 contains 15 residues. V lost 5 bases, J lost 1 base, and 11 bases lay in between. The complete variable domain, with remaining parts taken from reference TRBV11-3 and TRBJ2-2, reads EAGVVQSPRYKIIEKKQPVAFWCNPISGHNTLYWYLQNLGQGPELLIRYENEEAVDDSQLPKDRFSAERLKGVDSTLKIQPAELGDSAVYLCASSVSSVNTGELFFGEGSRLTVL.

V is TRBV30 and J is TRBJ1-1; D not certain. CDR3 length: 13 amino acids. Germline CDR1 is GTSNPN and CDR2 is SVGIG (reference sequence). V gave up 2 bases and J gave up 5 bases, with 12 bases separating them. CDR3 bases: TGTGCCTGGAGTTCCTCGGGTGGGACTGAAGCTTTCTTT. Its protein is CAWSSSGGTEAFF.

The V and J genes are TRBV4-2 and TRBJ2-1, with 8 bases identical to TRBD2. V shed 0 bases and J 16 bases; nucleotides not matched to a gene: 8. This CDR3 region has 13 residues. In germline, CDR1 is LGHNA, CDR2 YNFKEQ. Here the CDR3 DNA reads TGTGCCAGCAGCCAAGATGGGCGGGGGGAGCTCTTCTTC. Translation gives CASSQDGRGELFF.

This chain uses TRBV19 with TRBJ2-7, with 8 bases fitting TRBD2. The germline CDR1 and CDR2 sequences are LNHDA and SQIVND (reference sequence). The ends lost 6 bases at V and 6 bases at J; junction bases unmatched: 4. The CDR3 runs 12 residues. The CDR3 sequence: CASRGTSSEQYF. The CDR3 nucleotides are TGTGCCAGTAGGGGGACTAGTAGCGAGCAGTACTTC.

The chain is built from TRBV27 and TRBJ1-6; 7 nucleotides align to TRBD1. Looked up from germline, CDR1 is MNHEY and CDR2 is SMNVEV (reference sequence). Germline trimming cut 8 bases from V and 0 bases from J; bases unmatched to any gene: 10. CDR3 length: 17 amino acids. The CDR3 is CASCTGVGSSYNSPLHF. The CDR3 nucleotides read TGTGCCAGCTGCACAGGGGTTGGGAGCTCCTATAATTCACCCCTCCACTTT.

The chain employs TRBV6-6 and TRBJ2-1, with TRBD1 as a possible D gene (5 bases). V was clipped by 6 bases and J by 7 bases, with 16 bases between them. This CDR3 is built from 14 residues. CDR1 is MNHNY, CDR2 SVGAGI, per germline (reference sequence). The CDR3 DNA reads TGTGCCAGCAGCCAGGGCCTTTCGTCGAATGAGCAGTTCTTC. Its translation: CASSQGLSSNEQFF.

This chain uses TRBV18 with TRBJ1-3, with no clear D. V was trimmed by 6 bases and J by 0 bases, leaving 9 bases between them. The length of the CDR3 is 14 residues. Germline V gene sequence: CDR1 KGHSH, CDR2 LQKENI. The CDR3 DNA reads TGTGCCAGCTCGCCCGCGAACTCTGGAAACACCATATATTTT. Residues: CASSPANSGNTIYF.

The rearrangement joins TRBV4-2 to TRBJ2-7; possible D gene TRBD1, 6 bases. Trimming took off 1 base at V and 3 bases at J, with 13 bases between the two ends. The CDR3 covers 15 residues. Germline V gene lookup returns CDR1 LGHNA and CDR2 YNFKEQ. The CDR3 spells CASSQAETGLYEQYF. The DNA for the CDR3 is TGTGCCAGCAGCCAAGCCGAGACAGGACTCTACGAGCAGTACTTC.

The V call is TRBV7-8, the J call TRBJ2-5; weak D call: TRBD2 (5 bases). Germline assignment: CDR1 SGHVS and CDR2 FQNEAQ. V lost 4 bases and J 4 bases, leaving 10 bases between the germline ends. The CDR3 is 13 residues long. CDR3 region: CASSSGVLETQYF. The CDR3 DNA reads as TGTGCCAGCAGCTCCGGGGTTCTAGAGACCCAGTACTTC.

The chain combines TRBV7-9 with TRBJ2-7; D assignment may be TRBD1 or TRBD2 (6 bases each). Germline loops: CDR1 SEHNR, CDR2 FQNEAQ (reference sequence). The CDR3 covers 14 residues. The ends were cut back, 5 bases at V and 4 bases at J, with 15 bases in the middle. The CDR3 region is CASSLTQGRYEQYF. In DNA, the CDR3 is TGTGCCAGCAGCCTGACTCAGGGGAGGTACGAGCAGTACTTC.

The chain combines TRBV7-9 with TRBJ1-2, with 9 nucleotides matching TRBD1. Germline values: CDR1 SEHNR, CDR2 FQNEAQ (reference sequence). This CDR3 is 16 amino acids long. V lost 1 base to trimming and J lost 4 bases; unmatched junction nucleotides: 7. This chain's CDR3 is CASSLGGQGVTYGYTF. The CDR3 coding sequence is TGTGCCAGCAGCTTAGGGGGACAGGGTGTTACCTATGGCTACACCTTC.

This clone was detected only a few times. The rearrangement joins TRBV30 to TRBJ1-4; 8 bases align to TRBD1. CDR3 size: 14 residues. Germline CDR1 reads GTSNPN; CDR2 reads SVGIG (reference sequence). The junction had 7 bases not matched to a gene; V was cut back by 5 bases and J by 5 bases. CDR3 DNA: TGTGCCTGGGAGACCGGGACAGGCAATGAAAAACTGTTTTTT. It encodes CAWETGTGNEKLFF. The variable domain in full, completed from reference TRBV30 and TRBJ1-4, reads SQTIHQWPATLVQPVGSPLSLECTVEGTSNPNLYWYRQAAGRGLQLLFYSVGIGQISSEVPQNLSASRPQDRQFILSSKKLLLSDSGFYLCAWETGTGNEKLFFGSGTQLSVL.

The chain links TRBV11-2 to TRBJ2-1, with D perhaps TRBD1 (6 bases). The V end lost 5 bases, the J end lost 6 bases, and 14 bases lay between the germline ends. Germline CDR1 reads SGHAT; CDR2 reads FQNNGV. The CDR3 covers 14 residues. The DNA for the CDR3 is TGTGCCAGCAGCCAAACAGGGATTCTCAATGAGCAGTTCTTC. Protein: CASSQTGILNEQFF.